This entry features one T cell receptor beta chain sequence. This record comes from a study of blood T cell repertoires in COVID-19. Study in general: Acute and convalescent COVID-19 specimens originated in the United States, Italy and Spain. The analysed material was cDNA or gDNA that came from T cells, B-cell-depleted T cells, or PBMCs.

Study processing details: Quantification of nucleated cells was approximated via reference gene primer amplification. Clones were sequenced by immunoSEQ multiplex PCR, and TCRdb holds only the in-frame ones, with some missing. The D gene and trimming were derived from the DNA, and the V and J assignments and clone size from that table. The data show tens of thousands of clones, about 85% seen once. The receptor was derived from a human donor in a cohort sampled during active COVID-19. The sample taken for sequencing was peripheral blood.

CDR3 bases: TGTGCCACCAGTGGAGGGTATCAAAATCAGCCCCAGCATTTT. Its protein product is CATSGGYQNQPQHF. The rearrangement links TRBV24-1 to TRBJ1-5; D unclear. V dropped 5 bases and J dropped 4 bases, with 11 bases sitting between them. CDR1 is KGHDR, CDR2 SFDVKD, per germline. This CDR3 contains 14 residues.